The TCR beta chain under discussion was sequenced for a study of T cell clonality in common variable immunodeficiency. General study results and limits: Compared with controls, CVID subjects had fewer shared TCRbeta clones. What drives increased CVID clonality needs T cell subpopulation sequencing.

This clone was detected ten times or more. Its specificity is unknown. The sequence runs out 3 residues before the end of the CDR3; the remainder is reconstructed from the germline J gene. The table came from immunoSEQ multiplex PCR; TCRdb's copy has only in-frame clones and leaves some out. The sample presents tens of thousands of clones, none singletons. The germline V gene encodes CDR1 SGHRS and CDR2 YFSETQ. The CDR3 has 15 amino acids. The V gene lost 0 bases and the J gene lost 1 base, with 10 bases spanning the gap. This sequence originates from a person aged 18 to 70 in good health. What was sequenced was peripheral blood mononuclear cells. The chain has TRBV5-1 and TRBJ2-5; no clear D. The covered CDR3 bases are TGCGCCAGCAGCTTGGACAGCAGGATCCAAGAGACC. Its protein is CASSLDSRIQET. The whole CDR3 region reads CASSLDSRIQETQYF.